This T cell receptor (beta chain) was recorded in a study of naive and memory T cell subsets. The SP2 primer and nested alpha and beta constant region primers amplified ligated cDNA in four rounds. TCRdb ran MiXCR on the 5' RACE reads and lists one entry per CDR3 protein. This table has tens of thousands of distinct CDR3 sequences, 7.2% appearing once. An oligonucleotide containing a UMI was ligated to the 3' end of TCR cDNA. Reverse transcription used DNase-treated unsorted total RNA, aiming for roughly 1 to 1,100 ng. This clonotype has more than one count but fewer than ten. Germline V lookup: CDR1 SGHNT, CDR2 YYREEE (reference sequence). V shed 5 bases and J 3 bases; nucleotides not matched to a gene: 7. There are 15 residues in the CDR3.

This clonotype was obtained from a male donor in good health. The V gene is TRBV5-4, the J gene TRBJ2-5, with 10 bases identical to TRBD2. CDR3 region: CASSPEAGGEETQYF. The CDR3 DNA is TGTGCCAGCAGTCCTGAAGCGGGGGGGGAAGAGACCCAGTACTTC.